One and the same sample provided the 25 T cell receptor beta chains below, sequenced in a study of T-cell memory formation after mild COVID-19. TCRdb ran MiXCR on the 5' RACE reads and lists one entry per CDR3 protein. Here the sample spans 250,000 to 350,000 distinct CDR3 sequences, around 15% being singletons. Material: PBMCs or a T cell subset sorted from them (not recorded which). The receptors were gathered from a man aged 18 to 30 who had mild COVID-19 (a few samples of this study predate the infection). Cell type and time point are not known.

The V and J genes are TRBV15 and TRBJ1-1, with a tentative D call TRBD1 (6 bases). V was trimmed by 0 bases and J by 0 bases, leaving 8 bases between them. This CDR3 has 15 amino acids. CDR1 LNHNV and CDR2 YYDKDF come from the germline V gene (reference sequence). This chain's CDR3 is CATSRERTVNTEAFF. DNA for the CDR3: TGTGCCACCAGCAGAGAACGGACAGTGAACACTGAAGCTTTCTTT.

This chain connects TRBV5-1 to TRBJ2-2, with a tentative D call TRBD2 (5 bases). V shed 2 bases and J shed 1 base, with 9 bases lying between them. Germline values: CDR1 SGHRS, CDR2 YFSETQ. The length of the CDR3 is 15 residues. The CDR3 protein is CASSFSEGNTGELFF. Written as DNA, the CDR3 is TGCGCCAGCAGCTTTTCTGAGGGGAACACCGGGGAGCTGTTTTTT.

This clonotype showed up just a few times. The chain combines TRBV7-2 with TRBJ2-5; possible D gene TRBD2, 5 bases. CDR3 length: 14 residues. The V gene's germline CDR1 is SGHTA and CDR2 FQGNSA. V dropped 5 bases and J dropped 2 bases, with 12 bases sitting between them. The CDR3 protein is CASSPAGIQETQYF. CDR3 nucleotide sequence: TGTGCCAGCAGCCCAGCCGGGATACAAGAGACCCAGTACTTC.

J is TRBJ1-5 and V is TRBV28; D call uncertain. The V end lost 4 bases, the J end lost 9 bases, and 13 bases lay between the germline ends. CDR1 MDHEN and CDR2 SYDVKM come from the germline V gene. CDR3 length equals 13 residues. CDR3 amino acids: CASSSWLSRPQHF. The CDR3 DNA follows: TGTGCCAGCAGTTCGTGGCTAAGCCGGCCCCAGCATTTT. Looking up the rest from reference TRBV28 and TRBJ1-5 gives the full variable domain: DVKVTQSSRYLVKRTGEKVFLECVQDMDHENMFWYRQDPGLGLRLIYFSYDVKMKEKGDIPEGYSVSREKKERFSLILESASTNQTSMYLCASSSWLSRPQHFGDGTRLSIL.

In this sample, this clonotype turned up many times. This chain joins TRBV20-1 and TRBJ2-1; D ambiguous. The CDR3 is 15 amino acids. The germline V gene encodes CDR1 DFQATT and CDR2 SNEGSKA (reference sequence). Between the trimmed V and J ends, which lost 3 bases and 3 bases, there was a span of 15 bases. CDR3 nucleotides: TGCAGTGCTAGGTTCCAGCCATCCGTCTACAATGAGCAGTTCTTC. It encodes CSARFQPSVYNEQFF.

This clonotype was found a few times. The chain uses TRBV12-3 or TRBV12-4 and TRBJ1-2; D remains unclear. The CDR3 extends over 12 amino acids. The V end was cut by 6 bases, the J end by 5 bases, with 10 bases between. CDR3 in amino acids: CASSSPGYGYTF. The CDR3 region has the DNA TGTGCCAGCAGCTCCCCGGGGTATGGCTACACCTTC.

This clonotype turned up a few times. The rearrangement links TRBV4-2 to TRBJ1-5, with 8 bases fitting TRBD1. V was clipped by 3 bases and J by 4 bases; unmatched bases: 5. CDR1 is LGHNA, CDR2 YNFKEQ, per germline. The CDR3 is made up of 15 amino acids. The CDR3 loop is CASSQQGAPNQPQHF. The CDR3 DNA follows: TGTGCCAGCAGCCAGCAGGGGGCGCCGAATCAGCCCCAGCATTTT.

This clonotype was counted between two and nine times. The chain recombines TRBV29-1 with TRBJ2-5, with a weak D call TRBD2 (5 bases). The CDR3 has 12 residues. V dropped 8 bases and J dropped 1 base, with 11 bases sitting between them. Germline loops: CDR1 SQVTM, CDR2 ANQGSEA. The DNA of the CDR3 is TGCAGCTCGGGGTGGGGCCAAGAGACCCAGTACTTC. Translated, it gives CSSGWGQETQYF. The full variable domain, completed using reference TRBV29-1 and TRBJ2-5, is SAVISQKPSRDICQRGTSLTIQCQVDSQVTMMFWYRQQPGQSLTLIATANQGSEATYESGFVIDKFPISRPNLTFSTLTVSNMSPEDSSIYLCSSGWGQETQYFGPGTRLLVL.

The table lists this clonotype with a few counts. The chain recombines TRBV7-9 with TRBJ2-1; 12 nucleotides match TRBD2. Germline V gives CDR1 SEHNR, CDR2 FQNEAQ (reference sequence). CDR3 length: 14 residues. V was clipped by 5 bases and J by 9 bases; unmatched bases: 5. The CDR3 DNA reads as TGTGCCAGCAGCCCTAGCGGGGGGGCGGGTGAGCAGTTCTTC. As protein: CASSPSGGAGEQFF.

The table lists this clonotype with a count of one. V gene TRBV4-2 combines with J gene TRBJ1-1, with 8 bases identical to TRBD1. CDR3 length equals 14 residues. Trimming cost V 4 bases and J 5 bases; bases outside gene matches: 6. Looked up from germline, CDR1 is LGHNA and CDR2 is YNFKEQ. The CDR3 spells CASSLDRGDTEAFF. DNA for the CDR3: TGTGCCAGCAGCCTCGACAGGGGAGATACTGAAGCTTTCTTT.

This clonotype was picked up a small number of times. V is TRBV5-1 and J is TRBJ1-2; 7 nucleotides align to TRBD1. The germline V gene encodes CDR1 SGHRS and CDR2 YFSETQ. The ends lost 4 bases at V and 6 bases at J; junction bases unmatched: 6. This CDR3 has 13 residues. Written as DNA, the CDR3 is TGCGCCAGCAGCCCGACAGGGCCCGATGGCTACACCTTC. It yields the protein CASSPTGPDGYTF.

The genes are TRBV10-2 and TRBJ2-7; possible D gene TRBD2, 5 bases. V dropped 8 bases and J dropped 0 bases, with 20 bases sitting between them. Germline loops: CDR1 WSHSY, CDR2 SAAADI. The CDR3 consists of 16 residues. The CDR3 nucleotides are TGCGCCAGCGCCTTTAACAAGGACTGGTACTCCTACGAGCAGTACTTC. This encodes CASAFNKDWYSYEQYF.

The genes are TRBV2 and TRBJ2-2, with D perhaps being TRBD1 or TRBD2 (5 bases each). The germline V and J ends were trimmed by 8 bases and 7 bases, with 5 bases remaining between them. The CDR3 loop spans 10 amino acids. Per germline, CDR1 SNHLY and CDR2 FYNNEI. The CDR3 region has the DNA TGTGCCAGCGGGGGCGGGGAGCTGTTTTTT. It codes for CASGGGELFF.

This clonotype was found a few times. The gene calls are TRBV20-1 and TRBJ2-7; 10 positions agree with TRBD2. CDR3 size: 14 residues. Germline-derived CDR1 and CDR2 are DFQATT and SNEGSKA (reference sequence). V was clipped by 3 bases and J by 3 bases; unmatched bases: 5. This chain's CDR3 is CSASGLAESYEQYF. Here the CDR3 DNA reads TGCAGTGCTAGTGGACTAGCGGAAAGCTACGAGCAGTACTTC.

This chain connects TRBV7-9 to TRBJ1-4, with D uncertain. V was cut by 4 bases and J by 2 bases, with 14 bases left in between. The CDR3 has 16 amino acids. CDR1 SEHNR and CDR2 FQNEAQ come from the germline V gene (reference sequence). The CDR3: CASSSSKASTNEKLFF. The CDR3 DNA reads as TGTGCCAGCAGCTCTAGCAAGGCTTCGACTAATGAAAAACTGTTTTTT.

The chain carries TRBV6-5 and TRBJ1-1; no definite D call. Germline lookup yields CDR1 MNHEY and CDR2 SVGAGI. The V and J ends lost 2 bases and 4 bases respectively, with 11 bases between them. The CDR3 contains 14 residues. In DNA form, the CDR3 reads TGTGCCAGCAGTTACACCCGGACGGCCACTGAAGCTTTCTTT. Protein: CASSYTRTATEAFF.

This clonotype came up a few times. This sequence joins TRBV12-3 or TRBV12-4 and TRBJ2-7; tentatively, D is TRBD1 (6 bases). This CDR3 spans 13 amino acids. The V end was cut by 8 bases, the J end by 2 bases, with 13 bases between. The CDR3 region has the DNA TGTGCCAGCCGCGCAGGGGCCACCTACGAGCAGTACTTC. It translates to CASRAGATYEQYF.

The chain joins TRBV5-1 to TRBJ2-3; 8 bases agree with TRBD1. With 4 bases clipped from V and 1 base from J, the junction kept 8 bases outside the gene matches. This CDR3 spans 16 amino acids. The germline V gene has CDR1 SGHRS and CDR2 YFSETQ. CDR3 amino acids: CASSPHRGFGTDTQYF. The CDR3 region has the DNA TGCGCCAGCAGCCCACACAGGGGGTTCGGCACAGATACGCAGTATTTT. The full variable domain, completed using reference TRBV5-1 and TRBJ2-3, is KAGVTQTPRYLIKTRGQQVTLSCSPISGHRSVSWYQQTPGQGLQFLFEYFSETQRNKGNFPGRFSGRQFSNSRSEMNVSTLELGDSALYLCASSPHRGFGTDTQYFGPGTRLTVL.

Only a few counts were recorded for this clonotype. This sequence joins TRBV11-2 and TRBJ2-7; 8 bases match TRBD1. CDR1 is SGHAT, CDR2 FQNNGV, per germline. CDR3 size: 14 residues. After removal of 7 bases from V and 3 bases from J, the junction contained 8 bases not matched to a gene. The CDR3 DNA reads TGTGCCAGCAACGAAGATGGGACAGGCTACGAGCAGTACTTC. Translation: CASNEDGTGYEQYF. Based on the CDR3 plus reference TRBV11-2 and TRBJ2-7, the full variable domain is EAGVAQSPRYKIIEKRQSVAFWCNPISGHATLYWYQQILGQGPKLLIQFQNNGVVDDSQLPKDRFSAERLKGVDSTLKIQPAKLEDSAVYLCASNEDGTGYEQYFGPGTRLTVT.

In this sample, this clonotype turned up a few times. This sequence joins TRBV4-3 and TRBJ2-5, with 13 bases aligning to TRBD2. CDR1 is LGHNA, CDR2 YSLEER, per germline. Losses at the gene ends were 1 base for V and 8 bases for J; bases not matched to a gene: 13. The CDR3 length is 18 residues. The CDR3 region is CASSQGLGLAGPAHTQYF. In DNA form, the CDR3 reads TGCGCCAGCAGCCAAGGATTGGGACTAGCGGGGCCCGCCCACACCCAGTACTTC.

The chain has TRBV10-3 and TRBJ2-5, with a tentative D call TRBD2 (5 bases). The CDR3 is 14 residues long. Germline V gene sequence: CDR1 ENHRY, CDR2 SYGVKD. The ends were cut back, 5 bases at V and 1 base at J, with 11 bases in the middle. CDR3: CAISSSSFQETQYF. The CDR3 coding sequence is TGTGCCATCAGTTCTTCTAGCTTCCAAGAGACCCAGTACTTC.

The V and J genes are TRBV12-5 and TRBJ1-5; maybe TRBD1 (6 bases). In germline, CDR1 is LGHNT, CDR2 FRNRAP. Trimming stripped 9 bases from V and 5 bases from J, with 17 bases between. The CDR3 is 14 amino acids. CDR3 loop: CARKPPGGDQPQHF. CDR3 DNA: TGTGCTAGGAAGCCGCCTGGGGGCGATCAGCCCCAGCATTTT.

The CDR3 reads CASSLYGQESYEQYF. CDR3 coding DNA: TGTGCCAGCAGTTTATATGGACAGGAATCCTACGAGCAGTACTTC. This sequence joins TRBV27 and TRBJ2-7, with 7 positions matching TRBD1. This CDR3 contains 15 residues. Germline loops: CDR1 MNHEY, CDR2 SMNVEV (reference sequence). The ends lost 1 base at V and 1 base at J; junction bases unmatched: 4.

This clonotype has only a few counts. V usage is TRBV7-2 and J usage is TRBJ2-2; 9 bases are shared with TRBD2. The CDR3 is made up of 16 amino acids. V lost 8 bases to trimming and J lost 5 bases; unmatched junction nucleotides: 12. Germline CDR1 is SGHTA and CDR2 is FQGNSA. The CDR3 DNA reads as TGTGCCAGCGGAAAGGCGGGGGGGCCCGGGACCGGGGAGCTGTTTTTT. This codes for CASGKAGGPGTGELFF.

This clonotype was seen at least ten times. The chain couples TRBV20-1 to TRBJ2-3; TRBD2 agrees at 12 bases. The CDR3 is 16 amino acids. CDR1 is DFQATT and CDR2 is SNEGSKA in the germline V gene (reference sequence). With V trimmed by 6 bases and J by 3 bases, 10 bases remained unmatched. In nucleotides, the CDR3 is TGCAGTGCGGAGGACGGGACTAGCGGGCCTACAGATACGCAGTATTTT. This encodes CSAEDGTSGPTDTQYF.